This TCR beta chain originates from a study of T cell changes during pregnancy in multiple sclerosis. Trimming removed 0 bases from V and 3 bases from J, with 21 bases in between. This CDR3 comprises 18 residues. Germline values: CDR1 SGHRS, CDR2 YFSETQ. The method was immunoSEQ multiplex PCR; TCRdb's version includes in-frame clones alone and lacks a portion of them. This sample yields 85,000 to 100,000 clones, of which about 94% are seen a single time; 0.99% belongs to the top ten. This TCR derives from a female donor with multiple sclerosis, enrolled in a pregnancy study. The chain employs TRBV5-1 and TRBJ2-5, with a tentative D call TRBD1 (6 bases). The specimen was peripheral blood, collected after pregnancy. Here the CDR3 reads CASSLAGLSAGGKETQYF. DNA for the CDR3: TGCGCCAGCAGCTTGGCCGGCCTTTCGGCTGGGGGCAAAGAGACCCAGTACTTC. The entire variable domain, with the rest obtained from reference TRBV5-1 and TRBJ2-5, is as follows: KAGVTQTPRYLIKTRGQQVTLSCSPISGHRSVSWYQQTPGQGLQFLFEYFSETQRNKGNFPGRFSGRQFSNSRSEMNVSTLELGDSALYLCASSLAGLSAGGKETQYFGPGTRLLVL.